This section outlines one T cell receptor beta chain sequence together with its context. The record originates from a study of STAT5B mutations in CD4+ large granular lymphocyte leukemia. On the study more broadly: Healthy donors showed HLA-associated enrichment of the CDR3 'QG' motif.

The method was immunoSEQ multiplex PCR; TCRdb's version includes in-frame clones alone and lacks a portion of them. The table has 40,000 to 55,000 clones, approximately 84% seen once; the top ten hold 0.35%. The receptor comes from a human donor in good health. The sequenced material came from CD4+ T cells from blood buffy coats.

Here the CDR3 DNA reads TGTGCCATCAGGTTAATGGACGGACACGAGCAGTACTTC. Amino acid sequence: CAIRLMDGHEQYF. The rearrangement joins TRBV10-3 to TRBJ2-7; D is unresolved. The CDR3 spans 13 residues. With 6 bases removed from V and 5 bases from J, the gap between germline ends came to 14 bases. Per germline, CDR1 ENHRY and CDR2 SYGVKD.